Presented here are 24 T cell receptor beta chains from one specimen sequenced in a study of T cell responses to AZD1222 COVID-19 vaccine. Sequencing was performed with immunoSEQ multiplex PCR; in TCRdb, only in-frame clones are kept and a portion is missing. Counted here are about 150,000 clones, 85% to 95% occurring once; the ten biggest clones make up over 7.5%. The source material was peripheral blood, sampled on day 0 of AZD1222 vaccination. The receptors derive from an adult in good health.

The rearrangement joins TRBV11-2 to TRBJ1-1, with D unclear. CDR3 length: 16 amino acids. The V and J ends lost 0 bases and 2 bases respectively, with 13 bases between them. CDR1 is SGHAT, CDR2 FQNNGV, per germline. The CDR3 loop is CASSLDTMGDNTEAFF. DNA for the CDR3: TGTGCCAGCAGCTTAGATACGATGGGCGATAACACTGAAGCTTTCTTT.

V and J are TRBV15 and TRBJ1-5; a weak D match, TRBD1 (6 bases). The V end was cut by 0 bases, the J end by 9 bases, with 9 bases between. CDR1 is LNHNV and CDR2 is YYDKDF in the germline V gene (reference sequence). The CDR3 is 13 amino acids. The CDR3 DNA follows: TGTGCCACCAGCAGAGATTTGGGGGCGCCCCAGCATTTT. Translating gives CATSRDLGAPQHF.

This chain connects TRBV30 to TRBJ2-2, with TRBD1 matching over 7 bases. CDR1 is GTSNPN, CDR2 SVGIG, per germline (reference sequence). The CDR3 covers 13 residues. Germline trimming cut 8 bases from V and 3 bases from J; bases unmatched to any gene: 6. As DNA, the CDR3 is TGTGCCACCCCGACAGGGCACACCGGGGAGCTGTTTTTT. Translation gives CATPTGHTGELFF.

The J gene is TRBJ1-2, the V gene TRBV6-5; no reliable D call. CDR3 size: 14 residues. CDR1 is MNHEY, CDR2 SVGAGI, per germline. Between the trimmed V and J ends, which lost 2 bases and 4 bases, there was a span of 11 bases. Here the CDR3 reads CASSYRESGYGYTF. DNA of the CDR3: TGTGCCAGCAGTTACAGGGAATCCGGCTATGGCTACACCTTC.

The rearrangement uses TRBV7-9 and TRBJ1-1; D might be TRBD1 (6 bases). Looked up from germline, CDR1 is SEHNR and CDR2 is FQNEAQ (reference sequence). With 5 bases removed from V and 0 bases from J, the gap between germline ends came to 16 bases. The CDR3 runs 16 residues. As DNA, the CDR3 is TGTGCCAGCAGCCCCGGAATCGGGGGCATGAACACTGAAGCTTTCTTT. It is translated as CASSPGIGGMNTEAFF.

The table lists this clone with a count of one. The genes are TRBV11-2 and TRBJ2-1, with a weak D call TRBD1 (6 bases). CDR3 size: 15 residues. Germline V CDR1 and CDR2: SGHAT, FQNNGV. With 3 bases removed from V and 9 bases from J, the gap between germline ends came to 18 bases. The CDR3 spells CASSFFQGLNGEQFF. The CDR3 region has the DNA TGTGCCAGCAGCTTTTTTCAGGGGCTTAATGGTGAGCAGTTCTTC.

This sequence joins TRBV10-3 and TRBJ2-7; D might be TRBD2 (6 bases). This CDR3 spans 14 amino acids. Germline values: CDR1 ENHRY, CDR2 SYGVKD. The V end was cut by 0 bases, the J end by 1 base, with 7 bases between. CDR3 sequence: CAISESGGSYEQYF. The DNA for the CDR3 is TGTGCCATCAGTGAGTCCGGGGGTTCCTACGAGCAGTACTTC.

This sequence joins TRBV21-1 and TRBJ1-5; no DNA check was done on the table's D call, TRBD1. TRBV21-1 is a known pseudogene. The CDR3 extends over 18 amino acids. The CDR3 sequence is CASSAPNGTGIGRSPQHF. DNA for the CDR3: TGTGCCAGCAGCGCCCCAAACGGGACAGGCATTGGAAGGTCGCCCCAGCATTTT.

The V and J genes are TRBV6-1 and TRBJ1-2; weak D call: TRBD1 (6 bases). This CDR3 spans 15 amino acids. Germline loops: CDR1 MNHNS, CDR2 SASEGT. Trimming took 2 bases from V and 4 from J, leaving 14 bases between them. CDR3 sequence reads: CASSESDSPGYGYTF. In nucleotides, the CDR3 is TGTGCCAGCAGTGAATCGGACAGTCCTGGCTATGGCTACACCTTC.

CDR3 residues: CASSLNAGQGIYGYTF. CDR3 coding DNA: TGTGCCAGCTCACTCAATGCGGGACAGGGTATCTATGGCTACACCTTC. The rearrangement joins TRBV18 to TRBJ1-2; 9 positions match TRBD1. Germline V gene data show CDR1 as KGHSH and CDR2 as LQKENI. V was clipped by 4 bases and J by 4 bases; unmatched bases: 10. The CDR3 loop spans 16 amino acids.

CDR3 loop: CASSLRQEAYEQYF. The DNA of the CDR3 is TGTGCCAGCAGCTTACGACAGGAAGCCTACGAGCAGTACTTC. The V call is TRBV7-9, the J call TRBJ2-7, with a possible D match to TRBD1 (6 bases). The germline gives CDR1 SEHNR, CDR2 FQNEAQ (reference sequence). Trimming stripped 2 bases from V and 2 bases from J, with 10 bases between. This CDR3 region has 14 residues.

On this clone itself: Other DNA sequences in the sample encode the same CDR3. The chain links TRBV12-3 or TRBV12-4 to TRBJ1-5; no reliable D call. The V end lost 3 bases, the J end lost 4 bases, and 4 bases lay between the germline ends. The CDR3 has 12 amino acids. The CDR3 loop reads CASSFGNQPQHF. In DNA, the CDR3 is TGTGCCAGCAGTTTTGGGAATCAGCCCCAGCATTTT.

The chain couples TRBV19 to TRBJ1-1; D call uncertain. Trimming stripped 3 bases from V and 5 bases from J, with 7 bases between. CDR3 length: 12 residues. Per the germline V gene, CDR1 is LNHDA and CDR2 is SQIVND (reference sequence). CDR3 residues: CASSMFSTEAFF. The CDR3 coding sequence is TGTGCCAGTAGTATGTTCAGTACTGAAGCTTTCTTT.

This rearrangement joins TRBV5-1 to TRBJ1-1, with D possibly being TRBD1 (5 bases). V was cut by 2 bases and J by 4 bases, with 21 bases left in between. The CDR3 runs to 17 residues. CDR1 and CDR2 from the germline V gene are SGHRS and YFSETQ. The CDR3 bases are TGCGCCAGCAGCTTCAAAGGGCGGGGGGATTTGAGCACTGAAGCTTTCTTT. This codes for CASSFKGRGDLSTEAFF.

This chain uses TRBV6-2 or TRBV6-3 with TRBJ1-2, with 7 bases fitting TRBD1. The CDR3 length is 15 residues. V shed 2 bases and J 4 bases; nucleotides not matched to a gene: 7. Germline CDR1 is MNHEY and CDR2 is SVGEGT. Here the CDR3 DNA reads TGTGCCAGCAGTTACGCGGACAGGATAGCCTATGGCTACACCTTC. Translation gives CASSYADRIAYGYTF.

In regard to this clone: The junction departs from the called germline gene at one end, perhaps through a read error. The gene calls are TRBV7-9 and TRBJ2-7, with a possible D match to TRBD1 (5 bases). This CDR3 spans 13 amino acids. The germline CDR1 and CDR2 sequences are SEHNR and FQNEAQ (reference sequence). The CDR3 loop is CASSLGQTYKQYF. The CDR3 bases are TGTGCCAGCAGCTTGGGGCAGACCTACAAGCAGTACTTC. Looking up the rest from reference TRBV7-9 and TRBJ2-7 gives the full variable domain: DTGVSQNPRHKITKRGQNVTFRCDPISEHNRLYWYRQTLGQGPEFLTYFQNEAQLEKSRLLSDRFSAERPKGSFSTLEIQRTEQGDSAMYLCASSLGQTYKQYFGPGTRLTVT.

The V and J genes are TRBV5-5 and TRBJ1-1, with 7 bases matching TRBD1. Germline trimming cut 3 bases from V and 5 bases from J; bases unmatched to any gene: 7. The germline V gene encodes CDR1 SGHKS and CDR2 YYEKEE (reference sequence). The CDR3 is 14 amino acids. DNA for the CDR3: TGTGCCAGCAGCTCGTTGACAGGGCTGACTGAAGCTTTCTTT. Translated, it gives CASSSLTGLTEAFF.

This clone has a handful of counts. V is TRBV27 and J is TRBJ1-5, with 8 bases that match TRBD1. Per germline, CDR1 MNHEY and CDR2 SMNVEV (reference sequence). The CDR3 is 12 amino acids. Unmatched junction bases numbered 3, after V lost 8 bases and J lost 6 bases. The CDR3 DNA reads as TGTGCCAGCGGAGACAGGGGTCAGCCCCAGCATTTT. Translated, it gives CASGDRGQPQHF.

The CDR3 region has the DNA TGCGCCAGCCCCCGGGCCCCCCGTTTCTTC. Translating gives CASPRAPRFF. The rearrangement joins TRBV23-1 to TRBJ2-1, with no clear D. TRBV23-1 is treated as an ORF (open reading frame) with a function not yet certain. This CDR3 region has 10 residues. Trimming left V 8 bases short and J 16 bases short, with 15 bases between.

CDR3 nucleotides: TGCGCCAGCAGCCCCCAGGGACTAGGAGGGTACAATGAGCAGTTCTTC. Translation gives CASSPQGLGGYNEQFF. The V gene is TRBV4-1, the J gene TRBJ2-1; 8 positions agree with TRBD2. Germline CDR1 and CDR2: MGHRA and YSYEKL. J was trimmed by 4 bases and V by 4 bases; bases with no gene match: 9. CDR3 size: 16 residues.

The chain joins TRBV16 to TRBJ1-1, with TRBD1 matching over 7 bases. V was clipped by 0 bases and J by 4 bases; unmatched bases: 2. Germline V gene data show CDR1 as KGHSY and CDR2 as FQNENV. The CDR3 extends over 14 amino acids. The CDR3 DNA reads as TGTGCCAGCAGCCAATCCAGGGGGGGCACTGAAGCTTTCTTT. It codes for CASSQSRGGTEAFF.

This clone has a handful of counts. The chain carries TRBV7-2 and TRBJ1-3, with 7 nucleotides matching TRBD1. The ends lost 5 bases at V and 4 bases at J; junction bases unmatched: 2. The CDR3 spans 13 residues. Germline V gives CDR1 SGHTA, CDR2 FQGNSA. In nucleotides, the CDR3 is TGTGCCAGCAGCCCGGGACAGGGAAACACCATATATTTT. Protein sequence: CASSPGQGNTIYF.

The gene calls are TRBV5-4 and TRBJ1-2; maybe TRBD1 (5 bases). Trimming cost V 2 bases and J 2 bases, with 10 bases left between them. CDR1 and CDR2 from the germline V gene are SGHNT and YYREEE (reference sequence). The CDR3 runs to 14 residues. The CDR3 sequence is CASSFVGANYGYTF. DNA of the CDR3: TGTGCCAGCAGCTTCGTAGGGGCGAACTATGGCTACACCTTC.

The chain has TRBV5-8 and TRBJ2-1; D could derive from TRBD1 or TRBD2 (6 bases each). The length of the CDR3 is 16 residues. CDR1 is SGHTS and CDR2 is YDEGEE in the germline V gene. V was trimmed by 4 bases and J by 4 bases, leaving 18 bases between them. The CDR3 loop reads CASSPSTGALYNEQFF. The DNA for the CDR3 is TGTGCCAGCAGCCCATCTACGGGGGCTCTTTACAATGAGCAGTTCTTC.